Listed here are 18 T cell receptor beta chains from one sample, sequenced in a study of identical twins. A single record per CDR3 protein comes from TCRdb applying MiXCR to the 5' RACE reads. The sample carries fewer than 250,000 distinct CDR3 sequences, approximately 7.8% recorded once. These same data were also listed under a study on yellow fever vaccine responses in identical twins.

The specimen was CD8+ T cells sorted from blood. These receptors were taken from a woman in her late teens or twenties in good health.

This clonotype has at least ten counts. The chain uses TRBV28 and TRBJ2-5; D might be TRBD2 (5 bases). V was pared by 2 bases and J by 5 bases, with 15 bases between. Germline assignment: CDR1 MDHEN and CDR2 SYDVKM. The CDR3 totals 15 residues. This CDR3 is CASSLRGPKWETQYF. The CDR3 nucleotides read TGTGCCAGCAGTTTACGAGGGCCCAAGTGGGAGACCCAGTACTTC.

The chain has TRBV5-1 and TRBJ2-3; 10 bases map to TRBD1. Germline values: CDR1 SGHRS, CDR2 YFSETQ. Losses at the gene ends were 3 bases for V and 1 base for J; bases not matched to a gene: 5. This CDR3 has 16 residues. The CDR3: CASSSETGGGTDTQYF. CDR3 DNA: TGCGCCAGCAGCTCTGAGACAGGGGGCGGCACAGATACGCAGTATTTT. The full variable domain, its missing parts supplied by reference TRBV5-1 and TRBJ2-3, is KAGVTQTPRYLIKTRGQQVTLSCSPISGHRSVSWYQQTPGQGLQFLFEYFSETQRNKGNFPGRFSGRQFSNSRSEMNVSTLELGDSALYLCASSSETGGGTDTQYFGPGTRLTVL.

V gene TRBV5-1 combines with J gene TRBJ2-3; 10 nucleotides agree with TRBD2. Trimming took 0 bases from V and 2 from J; bases not matched to a gene: 6. This CDR3 comprises 17 residues. Germline CDR1 and CDR2: SGHRS and YFSETQ. CDR3 coding DNA: TGCGCCAGCAGCTTGGAGGGTAGCGGGGGGATCACAGATACGCAGTATTTT. Encoded protein: CASSLEGSGGITDTQYF.

This clonotype has more than one count but fewer than ten. This chain joins TRBV20-1 and TRBJ2-2, with D possibly matching TRBD2 (6 bases). This CDR3 contains 15 residues. Between the trimmed V and J ends, which lost 0 bases and 3 bases, there was a span of 11 bases. Germline V gene data show CDR1 as DFQATT and CDR2 as SNEGSKA (reference sequence). CDR3 DNA: TGCAGTGCTAGAGATCTTAGCGGAGACACCGGGGAGCTGTTTTTT. Protein: CSARDLSGDTGELFF.

The V gene is TRBV27, the J gene TRBJ2-1, with TRBD2 identical over 12 bases. The CDR3 is 12 amino acids. Germline lookup yields CDR1 MNHEY and CDR2 SMNVEV (reference sequence). After removal of 10 bases from V and 10 bases from J, the junction contained 5 bases not matched to a gene. In nucleotides, the CDR3 is TGTGCCACCGGACTAGCGGGAATCGAGCAGTTCTTC. Translation gives CATGLAGIEQFF.

This clonotype has just one count. CDR3 DNA sequence: TGTGCCACCAGCAGAGATCGGGGAGCCACCGGGGAGCTGTTTTTT. Protein: CATSRDRGATGELFF. The V gene is TRBV15, the J gene TRBJ2-2; weak D call: TRBD2 (5 bases). Germline CDR1 reads LNHNV; CDR2 reads YYDKDF (reference sequence). The CDR3 has 15 residues. V shed 0 bases and J shed 4 bases, with 9 bases lying between them.

This clonotype was counted many times. V is TRBV15 and J is TRBJ2-1; D remains ambiguous. The CDR3 extends over 13 amino acids. Germline V gene lookup returns CDR1 LNHNV and CDR2 YYDKDF (reference sequence). With 2 bases removed from V and 10 bases from J, the gap between germline ends came to 12 bases. The CDR3 region has the DNA TGTGCCACCAGCAGAACGGGCCCAGAGGAGCAGTTCTTC. Its protein is CATSRTGPEEQFF.

This clonotype was observed at least ten times. V gene TRBV7-9 combines with J gene TRBJ1-1; the D is unclear. V lost 5 bases, J lost 1 base, and 5 bases lay in between. This CDR3 is built from 12 residues. Germline V lookup: CDR1 SEHNR, CDR2 FQNEAQ (reference sequence). The CDR3 DNA reads TGTGCCAGCAGCCCTCCGAACACTGAAGCTTTCTTT. Amino acids: CASSPPNTEAFF.

The sample holds a few counts of this clonotype. This chain uses TRBV5-1 with TRBJ2-5, with D possibly being TRBD1 (6 bases). V was pared by 3 bases and J by 4 bases, with 10 bases between. The germline V gene encodes CDR1 SGHRS and CDR2 YFSETQ. The length of the CDR3 is 13 residues. CDR3 residues: CASSSGHVETQYF. In nucleotides, the CDR3 is TGCGCCAGCAGCTCGGGACACGTAGAGACCCAGTACTTC.

Only a few counts were recorded for this clonotype. The rearrangement links TRBV3-1 to TRBJ2-1, with 9 bases aligning to TRBD1. Trimming at V came to 0 bases and at J to 8 bases, leaving 11 bases not matched to a gene. This CDR3 is built from 17 residues. CDR1 and CDR2 (germline): LGHDT, YNNKEL (reference sequence). The CDR3 sequence is CASSQDIGDRAVDEQFF. The CDR3 DNA reads TGTGCCAGCAGCCAAGATATAGGGGACAGGGCGGTGGATGAGCAGTTCTTC.

This clonotype was observed a few times. This chain joins TRBV12-3 or TRBV12-4 and TRBJ2-1, with D possibly being TRBD2 (6 bases). Trimming took 0 bases from V and 3 from J, leaving 6 bases between them. This CDR3 contains 14 residues. CDR3 nucleotide sequence: TGTGCCAGCAGTTTAGCGGGACTCTACAATGAGCAGTTCTTC. It codes for CASSLAGLYNEQFF.

The chain recombines TRBV28 with TRBJ1-4, with a possible D match to TRBD1 (6 bases). Per the germline V gene, CDR1 is MDHEN and CDR2 is SYDVKM. The CDR3 sequence is 16 residues long. V was clipped by 8 bases and J by 0 bases, with 16 bases between them. Here the CDR3 DNA reads TGTGCCAGCGGCCCGAATAGGGGGTCAACTAATGAAAAACTGTTTTTT. This translates into CASGPNRGSTNEKLFF. The full variable domain, its missing parts supplied by reference TRBV28 and TRBJ1-4, is DVKVTQSSRYLVKRTGEKVFLECVQDMDHENMFWYRQDPGLGLRLIYFSYDVKMKEKGDIPEGYSVSREKKERFSLILESASTNQTSMYLCASGPNRGSTNEKLFFGSGTQLSVL.

This clonotype was counted between two and nine times. J is TRBJ1-5 and V is TRBV12-3 or TRBV12-4, with 7 bases that match TRBD1. This CDR3 has 15 residues. Losses at the gene ends were 3 bases for V and 4 bases for J; bases not matched to a gene: 6. Here the CDR3 DNA reads TGTGCCAGCAGTTTCGGACAGGAGATTAATCAGCCCCAGCATTTT. Its translation is CASSFGQEINQPQHF.

The chain links TRBV7-6 to TRBJ2-5; unclear D gene. V was shortened by 4 bases and J by 2 bases, with 5 bases between the two germline ends. This CDR3 has 12 amino acids. Looked up from germline, CDR1 is SGHVS and CDR2 is FNYEAQ. Here the CDR3 DNA reads TGTGCCAGCAGCTCCTGGCAAGAGACCCAGTACTTC. As protein: CASSSWQETQYF.

This clonotype was seen at least ten times. The chain carries TRBV7-2 and TRBJ2-5, with TRBD1 as a possible D gene (5 bases). Trimming took off 0 bases at V and 2 bases at J, with 7 bases between the two ends. CDR3 length: 14 amino acids. Germline CDR1 SGHTA, CDR2 FQGNSA. The CDR3 region is CASSLAGQQETQYF. Here the CDR3 DNA reads TGTGCCAGCAGCTTAGCAGGACAACAAGAGACCCAGTACTTC.

This clonotype occurred many times. The CDR3 spells CASSISGGLSTEAFF. The CDR3 DNA follows: TGTGCCAGCAGTATCTCAGGGGGGTTGAGCACTGAAGCTTTCTTT. This chain joins TRBV25-1 and TRBJ1-1; the match to TRBD1 covers 7 bases. From germline, CDR1 is MGHDK and CDR2 SYGVNS. Trimming at V came to 5 bases and at J to 4 bases, leaving 10 bases not matched to a gene. The length of the CDR3 is 15 residues.

This clonotype was seen only a few times. V and J are TRBV6-1 and TRBJ2-7; D is undetermined. The CDR3 loop spans 14 amino acids. Germline-derived CDR1 and CDR2 are MNHNS and SASEGT. Deletions cut 1 base from V and 0 bases from J, with 7 bases between. CDR3 protein: CASSEGKFSYEQYF. CDR3 bases: TGTGCCAGCAGTGAAGGGAAATTCTCCTACGAGCAGTACTTC.

The rearrangement uses TRBV27 and TRBJ2-7; 8 bases match TRBD1. Germline V lookup: CDR1 MNHEY, CDR2 SMNVEV (reference sequence). There are 15 residues in the CDR3. V lost 5 bases and J lost 5; bases outside the gene matches: 11. CDR3 nucleotides: TGTGCCAGCAGTCCGCAGACAGGGGCGGTTGACGAGCAGTACTTC. Translation: CASSPQTGAVDEQYF.